The T cell receptor (beta chain) under discussion was sequenced for a study of T cells after somatic rescue of genetic block. Assay used: immunoSEQ multiplex PCR; TCRdb lists only in-frame clones, some missing. The sample contains 68,000 or so clones, around 92% of which appear only once. This CDR3 has 15 amino acids. The germline gives CDR1 SGHDN, CDR2 FVKESK. V shed 4 bases, J shed 7 bases, and the junction held 10 bases outside the gene matches. Sequencing input: peripheral blood mononuclear cells (PBMCs). The TCR comes from a man aged 35 to 55. This rearrangement joins TRBV14 to TRBJ2-5, with TRBD2 matching over 9 bases. CDR3 in amino acids: CASSLLAGLPVTQYF. In nucleotides, the CDR3 is TGTGCCAGCAGCCTCCTAGCGGGACTCCCCGTGACCCAGTACTTC.